What follows are 24 T cell receptor beta chains derived from one specimen sequenced in a study of identical twins. TCRdb redid the calling of the 5' RACE reads with MiXCR, one entry per CDR3 protein. In the table there are under 900,000 distinct CDR3 sequences, 15% to 20% of which are singletons. The data also belong to a second study, concerning T cells expressing NK-cell markers.

Sequenced sample: PBMCs. These TCRs come from a young woman in good health.

This rearrangement joins TRBV20-1 to TRBJ2-2, with D possibly matching TRBD2 (5 bases). Germline-derived CDR1 and CDR2 are DFQATT and SNEGSKA (reference sequence). The CDR3 loop spans 12 amino acids. The germline V and J ends were trimmed by 6 bases and 6 bases, with 11 bases remaining between them. The CDR3 sequence is CSAPRRAGELFF. Here the CDR3 DNA reads TGCAGTGCCCCGCGGCGGGCCGGGGAGCTGTTTTTT.

This clonotype was observed a handful of times. The genes are TRBV10-3 and TRBJ2-1; 7 bases map to TRBD2. Germline CDR1 and CDR2: ENHRY and SYGVKD. Trimming removed 3 bases from V and 2 bases from J; junction bases left unmatched: 13. The CDR3 loop spans 18 amino acids. In DNA, the CDR3 is TGTGCCATCAGTGAAGTCCGGACGGCGGGAGCGGCCTACAATGAGCAGTTCTTC. It yields the protein CAISEVRTAGAAYNEQFF.

This rearrangement joins TRBV5-1 to TRBJ1-1; 8 bases are a match to TRBD1. This CDR3 contains 12 residues. The junction had 8 bases not matched to a gene; V was cut back by 4 bases and J by 12 bases. The germline CDR1 and CDR2 sequences are SGHRS and YFSETQ. Here the CDR3 reads CASSLDRGLTFF. The DNA of the CDR3 is TGCGCCAGCAGCCTCGACAGGGGTCTGACTTTCTTT.

As DNA, the CDR3 is TGTGCCATCCACGGGGGCCCAAGACCTAGCACAGATACGCAGTATTTT. Its translation is CAIHGGPRPSTDTQYF. V usage is TRBV10-3 and J usage is TRBJ2-3; D may correspond to TRBD1 or TRBD2 (6 bases each). V lost 8 bases, J lost 0 bases, and 18 bases lay in between. CDR3 length equals 16 residues. Germline V gene data show CDR1 as ENHRY and CDR2 as SYGVKD.

This clonotype has a handful of counts. The CDR3 reads CASSFTAGGRYNEQFF. The CDR3 DNA sequence: TGTGCCAGCAGTTTTACAGCGGGAGGCCGTTACAATGAGCAGTTCTTC. The chain joins TRBV12-3 or TRBV12-4 to TRBJ2-1; 9 bases align to TRBD2. The CDR3 extends over 16 amino acids. V shed 3 bases, J shed 4 bases, and the junction held 7 bases outside the gene matches.

Only a few counts were recorded for this clonotype. The rearrangement links TRBV10-3 to TRBJ2-1; the D gene is possibly TRBD2 (5 bases). In germline, CDR1 is ENHRY, CDR2 SYGVKD. The CDR3 loop spans 12 amino acids. V shed 6 bases and J shed 8 bases, with 11 bases lying between them. Written as DNA, the CDR3 is TGTGCCATCAGCGTCACTAGTGATGAGCAGTTCTTC. Translated: CAISVTSDEQFF.

The V call is TRBV5-1, the J call TRBJ2-7, with D maybe TRBD2 (6 bases). V was clipped by 4 bases and J by 0 bases, with 14 bases between them. The CDR3 sequence is 15 residues long. Per the germline V gene, CDR1 is SGHRS and CDR2 is YFSETQ. The CDR3 protein is CASSPGGSSSYEQYF. The CDR3 DNA reads TGCGCCAGCAGCCCTGGAGGGTCTAGCTCCTACGAGCAGTACTTC.

This clonotype has more than one count but fewer than ten. The chain employs TRBV6-1 and TRBJ2-2, with 7 bases fitting TRBD1. Germline loops: CDR1 MNHNS, CDR2 SASEGT. J was trimmed by 5 bases and V by 6 bases; bases with no gene match: 6. The CDR3 spans 14 residues. The CDR3 is CASSQSGGTGELFF. The DNA of the CDR3 is TGTGCCAGCAGCCAGTCAGGGGGAACCGGGGAGCTGTTTTTT.

This clonotype was seen a handful of times. The DNA for the CDR3 is TGTGCCAGCAGTCACAAGAGGGGGGTTGAGCAGTTCTTC. Protein: CASSHKRGVEQFF. The gene calls are TRBV6-2 or TRBV6-3 and TRBJ2-1, with D perhaps TRBD1 or TRBD2 (6 bases each). V lost 5 bases and J lost 9, with 14 bases in between. The CDR3 consists of 13 residues. Germline V lookup: CDR1 MNHEY, CDR2 SVGEGT.

This rearrangement joins TRBV5-5 to TRBJ1-2; unclear D gene. Germline lookup yields CDR1 SGHKS and CDR2 YYEKEE (reference sequence). This CDR3 has 13 residues. Trimming took 1 base from V and 6 from J, leaving 10 bases between them. The CDR3 DNA reads as TGTGCCAGCAGCTTGAATACAAGGGATGGCTACACCTTC. It is translated as CASSLNTRDGYTF.

This clonotype turned up a few times. The chain employs TRBV10-1 and TRBJ2-3, with D unclear. The length of the CDR3 is 16 residues. V was clipped by 3 bases and J by 1 base, with 14 bases between them. Germline loops: CDR1 WNHNN, CDR2 SYGVQD (reference sequence). The CDR3 nucleotides read TGCGCCAGCAGTGATTACCACCTTTCTGGCACAGATACGCAGTATTTT. Its protein is CASSDYHLSGTDTQYF.

This clonotype was detected only a few times. This rearrangement joins TRBV9 to TRBJ2-1; D perhaps matches TRBD2 (6 bases). This CDR3 has 15 amino acids. V shed 4 bases and J shed 3 bases, with 14 bases lying between them. Germline-derived CDR1 and CDR2 are SGDLS and YYNGEE. The CDR3 DNA sequence: TGTGCCAGCAGCCCGGAAAGGACTATCTACAATGAGCAGTTCTTC. Its translation: CASSPERTIYNEQFF.

The V and J genes are TRBV20-1 and TRBJ1-1; D remains ambiguous. The V gene's germline CDR1 is DFQATT and CDR2 SNEGSKA (reference sequence). CDR3 length: 11 residues. The germline V and J ends were trimmed by 7 bases and 8 bases, with 14 bases remaining between them. CDR3 sequence reads: CSGAIREEAFF. CDR3 in DNA: TGCAGTGGCGCAATCCGGGAGGAAGCTTTCTTT.

V usage is TRBV12-5 and J usage is TRBJ2-5; tentatively, D is TRBD2 (5 bases). The ends were cut back, 3 bases at V and 5 bases at J, with 16 bases in the middle. The CDR3 has 15 residues. The germline gives CDR1 LGHNT, CDR2 FRNRAP. The CDR3 sequence: CASGFRSERSETQYF. CDR3 bases: TGTGCTAGTGGTTTCCGTTCGGAGCGGTCGGAGACCCAGTACTTC.

For this clonotype: A much more abundant neighbour one base away suggests this may be a read error. This chain connects TRBV20-1 to TRBJ2-5, with TRBD1 as a possible D gene (5 bases). The CDR3 totals 14 residues. V lost 1 base and J 4 bases, leaving 13 bases between the germline ends. Germline-derived CDR1 and CDR2 are DFQATT and SNEGSKA (reference sequence). The chain's CDR3 is CSARVEGAGETQYF. In nucleotides, the CDR3 is TGCAGTGCTAGAGTAGAAGGGGCCGGAGAGACCCAGTACTTC.

This chain joins TRBV20-1 and TRBJ2-7; D possibly corresponds to TRBD1 (5 bases). The CDR3 totals 13 residues. Germline values: CDR1 DFQATT, CDR2 SNEGSKA (reference sequence). The V end lost 3 bases, the J end lost 2 bases, and 11 bases lay between the germline ends. The CDR3 loop reads CSASRVDTYEQYF. In DNA, the CDR3 is TGCAGTGCTAGCAGGGTTGACACCTACGAGCAGTACTTC.

This clonotype was seen a few times. V and J are TRBV25-1 and TRBJ2-1, with no clear D. Between the trimmed V and J ends, which lost 2 bases and 2 bases, there was a span of 7 bases. This CDR3 spans 14 amino acids. CDR1 is MGHDK, CDR2 SYGVNS, per germline. Here the CDR3 reads CASSEPIPYNEQFF. The CDR3, as DNA: TGTGCCAGCAGTGAACCGATACCCTACAATGAGCAGTTCTTC.

The J gene is TRBJ2-5, the V gene TRBV12-3 or TRBV12-4; the D is unclear. The V end was cut by 1 base, the J end by 5 bases, with 8 bases between. The CDR3 is 13 residues long. The CDR3 DNA follows: TGTGCCAGCAGTTTAGGGCCACCGGAGACCCAGTACTTC. It translates to CASSLGPPETQYF.

This clonotype was detected a few times. The rearrangement links TRBV12-3 or TRBV12-4 to TRBJ2-7; TRBD1 matches at 8 bases. The CDR3 has 13 amino acids. The junction had 9 bases not matched to a gene; V was cut back by 11 bases and J by 3 bases. CDR3 nucleotides: TGTGCCTGTTCTAGGACAGGGATCTACGAGCAGTACTTC. Its protein is CACSRTGIYEQYF.

The chain recombines TRBV12-3 or TRBV12-4 with TRBJ2-1; the D gene is possibly TRBD2 (5 bases). V was pared by 6 bases and J by 10 bases, with 10 bases between. The CDR3 sequence is 11 residues long. CDR3 bases: TGTGCCAGCAGGGAGGTCCTGGAGCAGTTCTTC. This encodes CASREVLEQFF.

This chain uses TRBV24-1 with TRBJ2-1; perhaps TRBD2 as D (6 bases). Germline V CDR1 and CDR2: KGHDR, SFDVKD. The CDR3 has 16 residues. Trimming removed 4 bases at V and 6 bases at J, with 18 bases between. The CDR3 loop is CATSENGRPGSNEQFF. CDR3 nucleotides: TGTGCCACCAGTGAAAATGGGAGGCCAGGCTCCAATGAGCAGTTCTTC.

The J gene is TRBJ2-7, the V gene TRBV15; weak D call: TRBD1 (5 bases). Trimming shortened V by 1 base and J by 4 bases, and 11 bases separated the two germline ends. Germline loops: CDR1 LNHNV, CDR2 YYDKDF (reference sequence). This CDR3 is built from 14 residues. The CDR3 nucleotides are TGTGCCACCAGCAGAGTCGTAGGGGCATACGAGCAGTACTTC. Translated: CATSRVVGAYEQYF.

This clonotype occurred a few times. The gene calls are TRBV20-1 and TRBJ1-2; 9 nucleotides match TRBD1. Losses at the gene ends were 0 bases for V and 8 bases for J; bases not matched to a gene: 4. CDR3 length equals 13 residues. Looked up from germline, CDR1 is DFQATT and CDR2 is SNEGSKA (reference sequence). The CDR3 is CSAREQGAQGYTF. CDR3 nucleotide sequence: TGCAGTGCTAGAGAACAGGGGGCTCAGGGCTACACCTTC.

The chain has TRBV6-5 and TRBJ2-5, with D tentatively TRBD2 (7 bases). CDR3 length: 14 residues. Germline V CDR1 and CDR2: MNHEY, SVGAGI. V lost 2 bases to trimming and J lost 5 bases, with 12 bases between them. This CDR3 reads CASSYQGGAETQYF. The CDR3 DNA reads as TGTGCCAGCAGTTACCAAGGGGGGGCGGAGACCCAGTACTTC.